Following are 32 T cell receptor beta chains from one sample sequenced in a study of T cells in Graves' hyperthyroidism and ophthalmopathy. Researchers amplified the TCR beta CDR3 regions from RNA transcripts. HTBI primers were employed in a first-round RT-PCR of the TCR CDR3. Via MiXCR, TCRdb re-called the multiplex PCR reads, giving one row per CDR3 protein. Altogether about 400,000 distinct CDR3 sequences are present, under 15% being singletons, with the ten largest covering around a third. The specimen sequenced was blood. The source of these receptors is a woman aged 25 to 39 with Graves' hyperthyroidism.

The chain's CDR3 is CASSQESPGYNEQFF. CDR3 sequence (DNA): TGTGCCAGCAGCCAAGAAAGCCCCGGGTACAATGAGCAGTTCTTC. This chain uses TRBV3-1 with TRBJ2-1; D is unclear. Germline V gene lookup returns CDR1 LGHDT and CDR2 YNNKEL (reference sequence). The CDR3 has 15 amino acids. V gave up 0 bases and J gave up 4 bases, with 10 bases separating them.

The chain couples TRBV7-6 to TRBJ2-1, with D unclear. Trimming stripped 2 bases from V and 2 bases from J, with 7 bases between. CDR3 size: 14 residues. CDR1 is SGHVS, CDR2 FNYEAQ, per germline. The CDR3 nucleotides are TGTGCCAGCAGCTTACCTGGTACCTACAATGAGCAGTTCTTC. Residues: CASSLPGTYNEQFF.

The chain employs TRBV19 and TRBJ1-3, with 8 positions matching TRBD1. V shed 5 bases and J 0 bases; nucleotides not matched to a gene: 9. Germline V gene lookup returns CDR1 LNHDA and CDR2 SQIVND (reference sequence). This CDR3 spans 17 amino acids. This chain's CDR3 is CASSFHRGDSSGNTIYF. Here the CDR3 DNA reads TGTGCCAGTAGTTTCCACAGGGGGGATAGCTCTGGAAACACCATATATTTT.

The CDR3 bases are TGTGCCTCCCTACCGGAGACTTCACCCCTCCACTTT. This codes for CASLPETSPLHF. The V call is TRBV24-1, the J call TRBJ1-6; D is uncertain. V shed 12 bases and J shed 9 bases, with 14 bases lying between them. This CDR3 has 12 residues. Germline V gene lookup returns CDR1 KGHDR and CDR2 SFDVKD.

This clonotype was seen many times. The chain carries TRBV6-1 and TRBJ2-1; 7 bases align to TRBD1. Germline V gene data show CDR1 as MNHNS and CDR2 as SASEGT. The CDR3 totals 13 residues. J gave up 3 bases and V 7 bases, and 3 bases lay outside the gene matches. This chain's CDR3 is CASMPGGYNEQFF. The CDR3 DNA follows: TGTGCCAGCATGCCAGGGGGCTACAATGAGCAGTTCTTC.

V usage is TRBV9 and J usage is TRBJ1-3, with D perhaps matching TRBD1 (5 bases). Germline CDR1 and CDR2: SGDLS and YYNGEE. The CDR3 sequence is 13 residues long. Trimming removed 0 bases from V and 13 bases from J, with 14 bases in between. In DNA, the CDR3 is TGTGCCAGCAGCGTAGCTCGAGGGACGGAAATATATTTT. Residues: CASSVARGTEIYF.

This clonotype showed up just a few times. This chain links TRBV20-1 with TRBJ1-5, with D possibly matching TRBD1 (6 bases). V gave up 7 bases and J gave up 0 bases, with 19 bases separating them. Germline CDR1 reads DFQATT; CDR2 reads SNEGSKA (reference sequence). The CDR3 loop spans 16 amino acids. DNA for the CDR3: TGCAGTGTTTTCGGGGGCCAGCGATATAGCAATCAGCCCCAGCATTTT. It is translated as CSVFGGQRYSNQPQHF.

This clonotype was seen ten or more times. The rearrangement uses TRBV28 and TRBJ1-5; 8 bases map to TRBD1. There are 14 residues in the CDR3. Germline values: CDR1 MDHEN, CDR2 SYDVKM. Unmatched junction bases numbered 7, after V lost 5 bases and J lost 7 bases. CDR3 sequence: CASSEDREEQPQHF. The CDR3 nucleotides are TGTGCCAGCAGTGAGGACAGGGAAGAGCAGCCCCAGCATTTT.

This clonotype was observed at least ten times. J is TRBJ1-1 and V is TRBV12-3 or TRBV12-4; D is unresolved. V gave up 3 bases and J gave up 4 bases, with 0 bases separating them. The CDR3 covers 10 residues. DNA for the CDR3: TGTGCCAGCAGTTTCACTGAAGCTTTCTTT. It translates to CASSFTEAFF.

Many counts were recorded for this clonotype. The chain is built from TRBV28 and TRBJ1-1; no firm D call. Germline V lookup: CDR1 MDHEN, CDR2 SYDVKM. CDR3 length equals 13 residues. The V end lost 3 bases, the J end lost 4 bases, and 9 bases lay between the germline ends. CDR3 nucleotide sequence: TGTGCCAGCAGTTTTAGGGTAGCCACTGAAGCTTTCTTT. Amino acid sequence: CASSFRVATEAFF.

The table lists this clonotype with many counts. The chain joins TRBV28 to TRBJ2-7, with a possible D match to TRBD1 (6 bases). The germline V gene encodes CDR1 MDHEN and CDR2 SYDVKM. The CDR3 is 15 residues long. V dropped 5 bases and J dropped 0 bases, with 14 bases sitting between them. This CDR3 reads CASSQDSKSSYEQYF. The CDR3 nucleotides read TGTGCCAGCAGTCAGGACAGTAAGAGCTCCTACGAGCAGTACTTC.

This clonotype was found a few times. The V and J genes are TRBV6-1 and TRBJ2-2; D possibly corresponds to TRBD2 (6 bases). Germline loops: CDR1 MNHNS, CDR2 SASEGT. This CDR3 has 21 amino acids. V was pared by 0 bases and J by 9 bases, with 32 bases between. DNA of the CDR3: TGTGCCAGCAGTGAAGCAGAGGATTGGATTGGGACTTCACAAAGAGATAGGGAGCTGTTTTTT. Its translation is CASSEAEDWIGTSQRDRELFF.

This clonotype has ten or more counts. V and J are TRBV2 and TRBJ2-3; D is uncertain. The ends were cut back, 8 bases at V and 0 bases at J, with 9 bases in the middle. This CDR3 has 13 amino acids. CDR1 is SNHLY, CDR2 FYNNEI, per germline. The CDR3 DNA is TGTGCCAGCTGTCTAGTAAGCACAGATACGCAGTATTTT. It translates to CASCLVSTDTQYF.

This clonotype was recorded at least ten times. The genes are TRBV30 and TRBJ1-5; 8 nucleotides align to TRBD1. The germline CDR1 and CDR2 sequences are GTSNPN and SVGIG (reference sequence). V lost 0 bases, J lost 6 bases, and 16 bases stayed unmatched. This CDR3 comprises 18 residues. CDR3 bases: TGTGCCTGGAGTGTACGGGGCCCTGGACAGGGTCTTGGTCAGCCCCAGCATTTT. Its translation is CAWSVRGPGQGLGQPQHF.

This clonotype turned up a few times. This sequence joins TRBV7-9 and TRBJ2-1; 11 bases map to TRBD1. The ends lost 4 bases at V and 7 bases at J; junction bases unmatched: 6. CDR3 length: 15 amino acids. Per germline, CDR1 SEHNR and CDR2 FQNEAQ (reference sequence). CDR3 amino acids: CASSYRDRGNNEQFF. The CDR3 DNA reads TGTGCCAGCAGCTACCGGGACAGGGGGAATAATGAGCAGTTCTTC.

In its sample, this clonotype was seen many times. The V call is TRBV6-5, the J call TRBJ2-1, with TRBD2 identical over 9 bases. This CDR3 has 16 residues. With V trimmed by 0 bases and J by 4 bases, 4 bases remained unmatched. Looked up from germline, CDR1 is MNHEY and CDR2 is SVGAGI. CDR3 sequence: CASSYSWREGYNEQFF. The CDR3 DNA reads TGTGCCAGCAGTTACTCGTGGCGGGAGGGTTACAATGAGCAGTTCTTC.

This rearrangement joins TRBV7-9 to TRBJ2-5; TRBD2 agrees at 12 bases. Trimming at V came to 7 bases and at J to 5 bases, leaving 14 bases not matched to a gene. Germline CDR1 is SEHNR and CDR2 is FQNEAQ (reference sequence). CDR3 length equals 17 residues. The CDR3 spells CASTDTSSGRARETQYF. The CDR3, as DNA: TGTGCCAGCACCGATACCTCTAGCGGGAGGGCCCGGGAGACCCAGTACTTC.

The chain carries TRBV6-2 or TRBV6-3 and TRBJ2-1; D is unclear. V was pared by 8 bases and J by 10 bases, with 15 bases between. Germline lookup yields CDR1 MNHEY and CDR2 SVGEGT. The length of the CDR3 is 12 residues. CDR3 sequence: CASSLQASEQFF. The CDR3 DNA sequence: TGTGCCAGCTCACTCCAGGCCTCGGAGCAGTTCTTC.

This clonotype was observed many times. CDR3 sequence (DNA): TGTGCCAGCAAAAAAGGGGGAGGGTACTACAATGAGCAGTTCTTC. Translated: CASKKGGGYYNEQFF. The V and J genes are TRBV28 and TRBJ2-1, with a possible D match to TRBD2 (7 bases). The V gene's germline CDR1 is MDHEN and CDR2 SYDVKM. This CDR3 comprises 15 residues. Trimming pared 7 bases from V and 3 bases from J, leaving 16 bases between.

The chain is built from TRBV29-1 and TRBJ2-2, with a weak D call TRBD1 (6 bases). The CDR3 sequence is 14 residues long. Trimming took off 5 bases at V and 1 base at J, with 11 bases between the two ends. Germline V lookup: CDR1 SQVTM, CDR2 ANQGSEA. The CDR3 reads CSVQGNRNTGELFF. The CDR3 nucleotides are TGCAGCGTTCAGGGGAATCGGAACACCGGGGAGCTGTTTTTT.

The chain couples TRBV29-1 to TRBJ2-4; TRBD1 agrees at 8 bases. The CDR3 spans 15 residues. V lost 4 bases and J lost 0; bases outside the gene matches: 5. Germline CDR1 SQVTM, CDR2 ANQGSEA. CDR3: CSVVFTGGAKNIQYF. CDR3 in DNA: TGCAGCGTTGTTTTTACAGGGGGAGCCAAAAACATTCAGTACTTC.

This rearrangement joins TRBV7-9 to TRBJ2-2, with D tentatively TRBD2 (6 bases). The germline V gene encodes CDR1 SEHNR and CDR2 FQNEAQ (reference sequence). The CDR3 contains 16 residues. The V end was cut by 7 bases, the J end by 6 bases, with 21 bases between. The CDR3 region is CASTPSGRGSPGELFF. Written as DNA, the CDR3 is TGTGCCAGCACCCCGTCCGGGAGAGGAAGCCCCGGGGAGCTGTTTTTT.

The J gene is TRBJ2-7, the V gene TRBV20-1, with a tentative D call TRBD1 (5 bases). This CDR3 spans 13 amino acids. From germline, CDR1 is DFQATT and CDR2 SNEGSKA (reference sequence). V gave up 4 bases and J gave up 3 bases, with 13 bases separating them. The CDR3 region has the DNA TGCAGTGCTACCAGGGCTTCGGGCTACGAGCAGTACTTC. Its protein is CSATRASGYEQYF.

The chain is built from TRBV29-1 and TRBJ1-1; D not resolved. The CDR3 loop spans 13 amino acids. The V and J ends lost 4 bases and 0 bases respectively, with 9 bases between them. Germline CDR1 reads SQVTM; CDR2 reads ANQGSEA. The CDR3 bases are TGCAGCGTTGGGAAGGCCATGAACACTGAAGCTTTCTTT. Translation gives CSVGKAMNTEAFF. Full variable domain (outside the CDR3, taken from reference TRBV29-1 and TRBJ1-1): SAVISQKPSRDICQRGTSLTIQCQVDSQVTMMFWYRQQPGQSLTLIATANQGSEATYESGFVIDKFPISRPNLTFSTLTVSNMSPEDSSIYLCSVGKAMNTEAFFGQGTRLTVV.

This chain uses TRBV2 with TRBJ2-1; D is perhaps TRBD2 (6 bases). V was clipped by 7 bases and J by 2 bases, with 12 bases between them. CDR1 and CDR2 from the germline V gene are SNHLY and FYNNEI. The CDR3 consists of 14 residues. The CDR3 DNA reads TGTGCCAGCAATGGAGGGTATACCTACAATGAGCAGTTCTTC. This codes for CASNGGYTYNEQFF.

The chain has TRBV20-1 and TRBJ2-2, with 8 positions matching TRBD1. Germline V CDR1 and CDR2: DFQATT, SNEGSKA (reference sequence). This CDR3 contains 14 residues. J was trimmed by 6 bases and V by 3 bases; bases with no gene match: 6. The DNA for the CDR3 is TGCAGTGCTAGTGTTGGACAGGGAGCCGGGGAGCTGTTTTTT. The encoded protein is CSASVGQGAGELFF.

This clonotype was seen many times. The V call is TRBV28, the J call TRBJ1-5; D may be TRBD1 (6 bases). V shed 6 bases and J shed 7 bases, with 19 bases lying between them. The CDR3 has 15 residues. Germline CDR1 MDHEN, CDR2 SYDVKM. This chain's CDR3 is CASREWDTSGQPQHF. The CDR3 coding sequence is TGTGCCAGCAGAGAGTGGGACACCTCGGGGCAGCCCCAGCATTTT. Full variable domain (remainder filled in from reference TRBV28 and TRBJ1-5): DVKVTQSSRYLVKRTGEKVFLECVQDMDHENMFWYRQDPGLGLRLIYFSYDVKMKEKGDIPEGYSVSREKKERFSLILESASTNQTSMYLCASREWDTSGQPQHFGDGTRLSIL.

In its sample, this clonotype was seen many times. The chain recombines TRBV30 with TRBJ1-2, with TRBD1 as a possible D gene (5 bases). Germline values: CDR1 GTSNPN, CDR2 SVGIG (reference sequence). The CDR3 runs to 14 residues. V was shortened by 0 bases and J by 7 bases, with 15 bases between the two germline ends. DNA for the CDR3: TGTGCCTGGAGTGTTGGCCAGGGAGGTGGTGGCTACACCTTC. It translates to CAWSVGQGGGGYTF.

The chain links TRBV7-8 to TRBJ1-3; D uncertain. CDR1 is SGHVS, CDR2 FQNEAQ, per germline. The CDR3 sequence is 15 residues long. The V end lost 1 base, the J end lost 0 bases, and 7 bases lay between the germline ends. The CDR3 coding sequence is TGTGCCAGCAGCTTAGATGGGAGCTCTGGAAACACCATATATTTT. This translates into CASSLDGSSGNTIYF.

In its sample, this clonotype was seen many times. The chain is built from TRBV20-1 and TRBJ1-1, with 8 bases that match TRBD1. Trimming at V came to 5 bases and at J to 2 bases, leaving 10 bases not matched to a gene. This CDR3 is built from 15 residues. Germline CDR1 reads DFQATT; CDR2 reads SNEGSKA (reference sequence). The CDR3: CSAWGGTGINTEAFF. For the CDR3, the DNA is TGCAGTGCTTGGGGGGGGACAGGAATTAACACTGAAGCTTTCTTT.

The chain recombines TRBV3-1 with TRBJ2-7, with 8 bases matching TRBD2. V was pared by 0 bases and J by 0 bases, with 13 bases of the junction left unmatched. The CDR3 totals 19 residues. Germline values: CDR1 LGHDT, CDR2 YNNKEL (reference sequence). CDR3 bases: TGTGCCAGCAGCCAAGATCCGCCCAGCGGGAGTGGGGGCTCCTACGAGCAGTACTTC. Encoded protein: CASSQDPPSGSGGSYEQYF.

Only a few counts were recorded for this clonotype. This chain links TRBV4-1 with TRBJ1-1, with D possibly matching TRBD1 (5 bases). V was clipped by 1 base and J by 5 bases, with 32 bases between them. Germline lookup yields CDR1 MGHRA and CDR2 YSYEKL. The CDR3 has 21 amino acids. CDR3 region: CASSQGISFWLGPPQGTEAFF. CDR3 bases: TGCGCCAGCAGCCAAGGGATTTCCTTTTGGTTAGGCCCTCCTCAGGGTACTGAAGCTTTCTTT.